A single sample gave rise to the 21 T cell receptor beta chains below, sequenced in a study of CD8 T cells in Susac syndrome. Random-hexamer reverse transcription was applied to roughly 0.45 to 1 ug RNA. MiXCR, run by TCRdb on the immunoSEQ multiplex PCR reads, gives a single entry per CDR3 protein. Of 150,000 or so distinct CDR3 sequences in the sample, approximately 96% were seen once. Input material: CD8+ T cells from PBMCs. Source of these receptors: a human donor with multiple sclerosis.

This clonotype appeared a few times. CDR3 in amino acids: CSVEKDRPYEQYF. The CDR3 DNA is TGCAGCGTTGAAAAGGACAGGCCCTACGAGCAGTACTTC. The rearrangement joins TRBV29-1 to TRBJ2-7; 7 bases map to TRBD1. V gave up 2 bases and J gave up 2 bases; unmatched junction bases: 3. The CDR3 runs to 13 residues. CDR1 and CDR2 from the germline V gene are SQVTM and ANQGSEA.

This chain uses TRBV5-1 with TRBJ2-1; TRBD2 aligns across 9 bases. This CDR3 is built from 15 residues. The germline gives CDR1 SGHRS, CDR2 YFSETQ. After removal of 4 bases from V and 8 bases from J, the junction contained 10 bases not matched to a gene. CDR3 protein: CASSPRIAGDHEQFF. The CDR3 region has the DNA TGCGCCAGCAGCCCCAGGATAGCGGGGGATCATGAGCAGTTCTTC.

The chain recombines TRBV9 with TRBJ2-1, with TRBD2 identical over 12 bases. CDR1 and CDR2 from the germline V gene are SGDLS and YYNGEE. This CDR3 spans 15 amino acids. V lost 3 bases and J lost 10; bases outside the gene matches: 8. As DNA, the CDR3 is TGTGCCAGCAGCGCAACTAGCGGGGGGCCCCGGGAGCAGTTCTTC. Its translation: CASSATSGGPREQFF.

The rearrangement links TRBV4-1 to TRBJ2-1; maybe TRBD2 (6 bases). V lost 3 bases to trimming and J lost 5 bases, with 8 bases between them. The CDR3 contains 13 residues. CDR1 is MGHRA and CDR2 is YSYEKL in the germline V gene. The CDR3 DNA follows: TGCGCCAGCAGCCATAGGAGGGACAATGAGCAGTTCTTC. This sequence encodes CASSHRRDNEQFF.

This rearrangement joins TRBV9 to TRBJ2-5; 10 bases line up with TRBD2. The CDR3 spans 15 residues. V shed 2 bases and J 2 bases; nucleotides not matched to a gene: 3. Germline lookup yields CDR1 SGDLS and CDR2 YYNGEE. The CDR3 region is CASSVSGGVQETQYF. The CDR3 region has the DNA TGTGCCAGCAGCGTGAGCGGGGGGGTTCAAGAGACCCAGTACTTC.

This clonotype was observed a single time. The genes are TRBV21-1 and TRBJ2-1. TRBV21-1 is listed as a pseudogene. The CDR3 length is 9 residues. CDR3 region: CASSDEQFF. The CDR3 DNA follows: TGTGCCAGCAGCGATGAGCAGTTCTTC.

The CDR3 bases are TGTGCCAGCAGTCCCCTGACAGGGGGAGAGACCCAGTACTTC. Its translation is CASSPLTGGETQYF. V is TRBV27 and J is TRBJ2-5, with 9 bases lining up with TRBD1. V dropped 5 bases and J dropped 4; count of bases not matched to a gene: 5. This CDR3 is built from 14 residues. Germline V gene lookup returns CDR1 MNHEY and CDR2 SMNVEV (reference sequence).

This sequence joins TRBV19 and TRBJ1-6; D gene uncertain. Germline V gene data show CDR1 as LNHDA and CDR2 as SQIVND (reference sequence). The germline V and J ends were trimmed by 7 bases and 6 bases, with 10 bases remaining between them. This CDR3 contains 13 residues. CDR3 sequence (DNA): TGTGCCAGTACGTGGGGAGGTAATTCACCCCTCCACTTT. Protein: CASTWGGNSPLHF.

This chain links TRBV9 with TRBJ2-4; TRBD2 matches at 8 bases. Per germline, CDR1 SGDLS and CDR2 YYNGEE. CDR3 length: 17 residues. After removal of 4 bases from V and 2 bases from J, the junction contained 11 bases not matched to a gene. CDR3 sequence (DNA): TGTGCCAGCAGCCATCCAAGCGGGGGTGTAACCAAAAACATTCAGTACTTC. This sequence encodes CASSHPSGGVTKNIQYF.

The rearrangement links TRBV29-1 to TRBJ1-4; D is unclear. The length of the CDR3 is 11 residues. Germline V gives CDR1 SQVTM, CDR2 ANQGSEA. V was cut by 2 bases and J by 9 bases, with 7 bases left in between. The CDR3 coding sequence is TGCAGCGTTGAAACGTTTAAAAAACTGTTTTTT. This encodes CSVETFKKLFF. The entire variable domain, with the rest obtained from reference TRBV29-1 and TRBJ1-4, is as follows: SAVISQKPSRDICQRGTSLTIQCQVDSQVTMMFWYRQQPGQSLTLIATANQGSEATYESGFVIDKFPISRPNLTFSTLTVSNMSPEDSSIYLCSVETFKKLFFGSGTQLSVL.

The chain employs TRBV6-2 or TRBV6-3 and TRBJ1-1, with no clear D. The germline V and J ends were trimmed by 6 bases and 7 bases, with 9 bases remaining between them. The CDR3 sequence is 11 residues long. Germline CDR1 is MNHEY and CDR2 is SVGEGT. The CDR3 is CASRDGIEAFF. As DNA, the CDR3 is TGTGCCAGCAGGGACGGAATTGAAGCTTTCTTT.

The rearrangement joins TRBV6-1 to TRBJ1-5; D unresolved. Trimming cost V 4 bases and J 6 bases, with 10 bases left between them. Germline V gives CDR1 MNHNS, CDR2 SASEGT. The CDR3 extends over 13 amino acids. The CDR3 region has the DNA TGTGCCAGCAGTGCCCGGGGAAGTCAGCCCCAGCATTTT. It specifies CASSARGSQPQHF.

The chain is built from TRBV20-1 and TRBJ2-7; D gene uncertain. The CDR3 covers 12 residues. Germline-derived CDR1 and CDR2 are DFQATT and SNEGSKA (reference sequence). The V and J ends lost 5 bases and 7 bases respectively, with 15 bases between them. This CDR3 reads CSASLSPAEQYF. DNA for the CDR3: TGCAGTGCTTCCCTTTCACCAGCGGAGCAGTACTTC.

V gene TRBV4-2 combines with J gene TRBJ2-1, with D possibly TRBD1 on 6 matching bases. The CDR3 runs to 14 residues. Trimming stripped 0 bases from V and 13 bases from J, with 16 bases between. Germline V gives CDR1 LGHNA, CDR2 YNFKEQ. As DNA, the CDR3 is TGTGCCAGCAGCCAAGATCGAGGGACAAAATTCCAGTTCTTC. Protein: CASSQDRGTKFQFF.

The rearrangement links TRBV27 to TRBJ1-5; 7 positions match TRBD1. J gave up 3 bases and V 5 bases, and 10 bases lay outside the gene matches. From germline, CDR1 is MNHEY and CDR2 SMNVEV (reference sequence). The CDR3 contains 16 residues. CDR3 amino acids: CASSPSQGEANQPQHF. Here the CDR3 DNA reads TGTGCCAGCAGTCCAAGTCAGGGGGAAGCCAATCAGCCCCAGCATTTT.

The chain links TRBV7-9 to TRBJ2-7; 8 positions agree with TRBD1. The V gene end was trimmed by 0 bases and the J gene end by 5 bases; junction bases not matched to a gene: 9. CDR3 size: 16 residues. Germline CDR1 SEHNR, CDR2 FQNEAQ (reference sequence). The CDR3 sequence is CASSLAKGDRGNEQYF. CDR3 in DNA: TGTGCCAGCAGCTTAGCGAAAGGAGACAGGGGAAACGAGCAGTACTTC.

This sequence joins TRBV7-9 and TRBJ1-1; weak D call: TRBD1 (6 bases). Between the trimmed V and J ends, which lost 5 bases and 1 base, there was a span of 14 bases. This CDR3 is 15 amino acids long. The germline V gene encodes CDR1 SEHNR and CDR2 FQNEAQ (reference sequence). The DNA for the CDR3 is TGTGCCAGCAGCCGTCAGGGACACAAGAACACTGAAGCTTTCTTT. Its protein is CASSRQGHKNTEAFF. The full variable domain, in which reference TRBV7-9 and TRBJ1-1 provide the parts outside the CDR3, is DTGVSQNPRHKITKRGQNVTFRCDPISEHNRLYWYRQTLGQGPEFLTYFQNEAQLEKSRLLSDRFSAERPKGSFSTLEIQRTEQGDSAMYLCASSRQGHKNTEAFFGQGTRLTVV.

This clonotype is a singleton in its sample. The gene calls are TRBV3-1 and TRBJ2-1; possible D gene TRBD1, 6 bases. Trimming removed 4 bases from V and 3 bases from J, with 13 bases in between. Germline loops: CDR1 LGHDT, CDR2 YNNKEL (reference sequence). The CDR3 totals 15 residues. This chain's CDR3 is CASSRVRGNYNEQFF. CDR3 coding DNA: TGTGCCAGCAGCCGCGTCAGGGGTAACTACAATGAGCAGTTCTTC.

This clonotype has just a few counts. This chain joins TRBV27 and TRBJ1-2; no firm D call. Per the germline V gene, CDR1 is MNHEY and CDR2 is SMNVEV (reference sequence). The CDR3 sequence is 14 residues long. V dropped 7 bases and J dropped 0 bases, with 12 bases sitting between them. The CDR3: CASMGNSPNYGYTF. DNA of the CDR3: TGTGCCAGCATGGGGAACAGTCCTAACTATGGCTACACCTTC.

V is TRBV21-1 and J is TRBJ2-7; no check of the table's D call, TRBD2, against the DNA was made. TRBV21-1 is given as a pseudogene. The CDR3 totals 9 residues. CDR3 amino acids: CASSTEGYF. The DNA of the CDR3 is TGTGCCAGCAGCACCGAGGGTTACTTC.

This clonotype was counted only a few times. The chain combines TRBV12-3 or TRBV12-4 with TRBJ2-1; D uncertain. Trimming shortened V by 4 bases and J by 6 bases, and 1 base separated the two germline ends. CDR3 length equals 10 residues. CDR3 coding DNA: TGTGCCAGCAGTTCCAATGAGCAGTTCTTC. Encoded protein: CASSSNEQFF.